One sample yielded the 12 T cell receptor beta chains listed below, sequenced in a study of naive and memory T cell subsets (dated by TCRdb to about 2017). Receptor amplification or capture employed UMI-ligation and nested PCR. Sequencing instrument: Illumina MiSeq. The beta constant-region primer was an equimolar mix of two oligonucleotides covering both TRBC1 and TRBC2. Four rounds of PCR were used to amplify ligated cDNA, with nested alpha and beta constant-region primers being used together with the SP2 primer. TCRdb passed the public sequencing reads through fastp at Q25 and MiXCR, retaining productive beta sequences. Identical CDR3 protein sequences are pooled into one entry, listed with their most common genes and DNA. Recorded for this sample are around 140,000 distinct CDR3 sequences; roughly a fifth of them occurred a single time. The top ten hold 0.5% to 0.75% of the sample. The full study reports these points: Naive repertoires, especially CD8, contained a few larger clonotypes, possibly memory cells re-expressing CD45RA.

These receptors have no known antigen. Sequenced sample: naive CD8+ T cells from blood. The cell subset or site tag for this specimen amounts to: naive T cells, CD45RA high CD27+. These receptors originate from a human donor in good health.

This chain connects TRBV12-5 to TRBJ1-5; TRBD1 might be the D (6 bases). The CDR3 loop spans 17 amino acids. Germline-derived CDR1 and CDR2 are LGHNT and FRNRAP. V was pared by 3 bases and J by 6 bases, with 21 bases between. The CDR3 loop reads CASGLDPTGTGSQPQHF. In nucleotides, the CDR3 is TGTGCTAGTGGTTTAGACCCGACAGGAACTGGGAGTCAGCCCCAGCATTTT.

The chain has TRBV4-3 and TRBJ2-1; 10 bases line up with TRBD2. V was clipped by 0 bases and J by 7 bases; unmatched bases: 6. CDR1 LGHNA and CDR2 YSLEER come from the germline V gene. This CDR3 comprises 16 residues. The CDR3 reads CASSQDSASGSNEQFF. CDR3 DNA sequence: TGCGCCAGCAGCCAAGATTCGGCTAGCGGGAGTAATGAGCAGTTCTTC.

The J gene is TRBJ2-3, the V gene TRBV11-2, with D possibly being TRBD1 (6 bases). The CDR3 is 19 residues long. Germline values: CDR1 SGHAT, CDR2 FQNNGV. Trimming removed 3 bases from V and 0 bases from J, with 22 bases in between. This CDR3 reads CASSFSERLRGGSTDTQYF. In DNA, the CDR3 is TGTGCCAGCAGCTTCTCAGAGAGGCTCAGAGGGGGTAGCACAGATACGCAGTATTTT.

The chain combines TRBV12-3 or TRBV12-4 with TRBJ2-1, with D possibly called TRBD1 or TRBD2 (6 bases each). CDR3 length equals 13 residues. V dropped 6 bases and J dropped 8 bases, with 14 bases sitting between them. The CDR3 DNA follows: TGTGCCAGCAGAGTGGGGGGCTCATATGAGCAGTTCTTC. Translation: CASRVGGSYEQFF.

V and J are TRBV12-3 or TRBV12-4 and TRBJ2-1; TRBD2 matches 13 bases. Trimming took 10 bases from V and 9 from J; bases not matched to a gene: 15. The CDR3 runs to 16 residues. CDR3 loop: CAIQTTGTSGTVEQFF. For the CDR3, the DNA is TGTGCCATCCAAACTACCGGGACTAGCGGGACGGTTGAGCAGTTCTTC.

This clonotype was counted only a few times. The V gene is TRBV28, the J gene TRBJ1-1; 7 bases fit TRBD1. V shed 5 bases, J shed 2 bases, and the junction held 5 bases outside the gene matches. The germline CDR1 and CDR2 sequences are MDHEN and SYDVKM. This CDR3 spans 14 amino acids. The CDR3 loop reads CASSPGQPNTEAFF. The CDR3 DNA follows: TGTGCCAGCAGTCCGGGACAGCCTAACACTGAAGCTTTCTTT.

The CDR3 spells CASSLTGAPYEQYF. DNA of the CDR3: TGTGCCAGCAGCTTGACGGGGGCACCCTACGAGCAGTACTTC. This chain links TRBV28 with TRBJ2-7; D is tentatively TRBD1 or TRBD2 (6 bases each). Trimming removed 6 bases at V and 2 bases at J, with 14 bases between. CDR3 length: 14 residues. Germline V lookup: CDR1 MDHEN, CDR2 SYDVKM.

The chain carries TRBV9 and TRBJ1-2; D remains unclear. V was trimmed by 0 bases and J by 4 bases, leaving 10 bases between them. This CDR3 contains 14 residues. Per germline, CDR1 SGDLS and CDR2 YYNGEE. The CDR3 is CASSVAEGFYGYTF. CDR3 coding DNA: TGTGCCAGCAGCGTAGCGGAGGGCTTCTATGGCTACACCTTC. The entire variable domain, with the rest obtained from reference TRBV9 and TRBJ1-2, is as follows: DSGVTQTPKHLITATGQRVTLRCSPRSGDLSVYWYQQSLDQGLQFLIQYYNGEERAKGNILERFSAQQFPDLHSELNLSSLELGDSALYFCASSVAEGFYGYTFGSGTRLTVV.

The chain combines TRBV18 with TRBJ2-5, with D unresolved. Germline assignment: CDR1 KGHSH and CDR2 LQKENI. The V end lost 2 bases, the J end lost 3 bases, and 7 bases lay between the germline ends. CDR3 length: 13 residues. The CDR3 reads CASSPGWEETQYF. The CDR3 DNA reads as TGTGCCAGCTCACCAGGGTGGGAAGAGACCCAGTACTTC.

This rearrangement joins TRBV21-1 to TRBJ2-5; the table's D call TRBD1 went unverified against the DNA. TRBV21-1 is a pseudogene locus. CDR3 length: 16 amino acids. CDR3 region: CASSKTGGLSQETQYF. The CDR3 DNA follows: TGTGCCAGCAGCAAGACAGGGGGCCTATCCCAAGAGACCCAGTACTTC.

This clonotype was picked up a small number of times. The chain carries TRBV18 and TRBJ2-1; 7 bases line up with TRBD2. The V and J ends lost 3 bases and 4 bases, in that order; junction bases with no gene match: 3. The CDR3 has 14 amino acids. CDR1 is KGHSH and CDR2 is LQKENI in the germline V gene. The CDR3 loop reads CASSPEREYNEQFF. The CDR3 nucleotides read TGTGCCAGCTCACCGGAGCGGGAATACAATGAGCAGTTCTTC.

The table lists this clonotype with a few counts. The chain joins TRBV6-5 to TRBJ1-2; D unresolved. V gave up 3 bases and J gave up 4 bases, with 18 bases separating them. CDR1 and CDR2 from the germline V gene are MNHEY and SVGAGI. This CDR3 spans 16 amino acids. The CDR3 protein is CASSYRAQIDLYGYTF. DNA for the CDR3: TGTGCCAGCAGTTATAGAGCCCAGATAGACCTCTATGGCTACACCTTC.